These 16 T cell receptor beta chains were sequenced from one sample in a study of blood T cell repertoires in COVID-19. Method: immunoSEQ multiplex PCR; TCRdb's copy keeps in-frame clones and lacks some. The sample includes 90,000 or so clones, about 89% of them seen just once. The sequenced sample was peripheral blood. The receptor set was obtained from a man between 60 and 75 years old with COVID-19, enrolled during active disease.

In its sample, this clone was seen once. This sequence joins TRBV27 and TRBJ2-1, with 7 positions matching TRBD2. V shed 5 bases, J shed 4 bases, and the junction held 11 bases outside the gene matches. CDR3 length: 16 residues. Germline CDR1 and CDR2: MNHEY and SMNVEV (reference sequence). CDR3 coding DNA: TGTGCCAGCAGTGGGGTTCAAGGAGCGGGGTACAATGAGCAGTTCTTC. Its translation: CASSGVQGAGYNEQFF.

The chain uses TRBV2 and TRBJ1-1, with TRBD1 identical over 9 bases. Germline assignment: CDR1 SNHLY and CDR2 FYNNEI. This CDR3 has 14 amino acids. After removal of 4 bases from V and 4 bases from J, the junction contained 4 bases not matched to a gene. The CDR3 sequence: CASSVLDRGTEAFF. The CDR3 DNA follows: TGTGCCAGCAGTGTCTTGGACAGGGGCACTGAAGCTTTCTTT.

V is TRBV27 and J is TRBJ1-2, with unresolved D. The CDR3 covers 12 residues. Between the trimmed V and J ends, which lost 6 bases and 2 bases, there was a span of 7 bases. Germline CDR1 MNHEY, CDR2 SMNVEV (reference sequence). The CDR3 DNA follows: TGTGCCAGCAGCTCCGGGAACTATGGCTACACCTTC. Protein sequence: CASSSGNYGYTF.

The chain combines TRBV7-2 with TRBJ2-7, with a possible D match to TRBD2 (6 bases). The V and J ends lost 5 bases and 5 bases respectively, with 19 bases between them. Germline V gives CDR1 SGHTA, CDR2 FQGNSA. There are 15 residues in the CDR3. The CDR3 DNA is TGTGCCAGCAGCCCAGGATGGGGGGAGCGTGACGAGCAGTACTTC. Its translation: CASSPGWGERDEQYF.

This clone has a single count. The chain couples TRBV7-9 to TRBJ1-6; 7 bases fit TRBD1. The V segment lost 5 bases and the J segment 7 bases; nucleotides outside the gene matches: 5. The CDR3 sequence is 14 residues long. Germline loops: CDR1 SEHNR, CDR2 FQNEAQ (reference sequence). The CDR3 sequence: CASSRDSENSPLHF. CDR3 in DNA: TGTGCCAGCAGCAGGGACAGTGAGAATTCACCCCTCCACTTT.

The chain carries TRBV2 and TRBJ2-2, with D possibly TRBD1 on 6 matching bases. From germline, CDR1 is SNHLY and CDR2 FYNNEI. Trimming shortened V by 4 bases and J by 7 bases, and 10 bases separated the two germline ends. The CDR3 has 13 amino acids. The CDR3 sequence: CASSGGGDGELFF. The CDR3 bases are TGTGCCAGCAGTGGAGGGGGAGACGGGGAGCTGTTTTTT.

The chain combines TRBV24-1 with TRBJ1-1; D ambiguous. The V end lost 4 bases, the J end lost 8 bases, and 16 bases lay between the germline ends. The germline CDR1 and CDR2 sequences are KGHDR and SFDVKD. This CDR3 contains 14 residues. For the CDR3, the DNA is TGTGCCACCAGTGACCCAGCCGGGTCCCAGGAAGCTTTCTTT. Encoded protein: CATSDPAGSQEAFF.

This sequence joins TRBV19 and TRBJ1-1; TRBD1 matches at 7 bases. This CDR3 has 13 residues. Per germline, CDR1 LNHDA and CDR2 SQIVND (reference sequence). Germline trimming cut 3 bases from V and 7 bases from J; bases unmatched to any gene: 5. This CDR3 is CASSIPRTGEAFF. CDR3 nucleotide sequence: TGTGCCAGTAGTATTCCTCGGACAGGTGAAGCTTTCTTT.

This rearrangement joins TRBV11-3 to TRBJ1-1, with D perhaps matching TRBD1 (5 bases). The CDR3 extends over 16 amino acids. Germline CDR1 is SGHNT and CDR2 is YENEEA. Trimming took 5 bases from V and 3 from J, leaving 19 bases between them. In DNA, the CDR3 is TGTGCCAGCAGCCCGGGGGGGGGACGTTGGGACACTGAAGCTTTCTTT. Residues: CASSPGGGRWDTEAFF.

The chain joins TRBV7-9 to TRBJ2-1, with TRBD1 identical over 8 bases. This CDR3 region has 18 residues. Germline V gene data show CDR1 as SEHNR and CDR2 as FQNEAQ (reference sequence). The V gene end was trimmed by 4 bases and the J gene end by 1 base; junction bases not matched to a gene: 12. CDR3 nucleotides: TGTGCCAGCAGCTACCCTTTTTCCGACAGGGGATCCTACAATGAGCAGTTCTTC. Translating gives CASSYPFSDRGSYNEQFF.

The V and J genes are TRBV7-2 and TRBJ2-2; 7 bases align to TRBD2. CDR3 length: 15 amino acids. V lost 3 bases and J lost 4; bases outside the gene matches: 5. Germline CDR1 and CDR2: SGHTA and FQGNSA. The CDR3 protein is CASSFDGRSTGELFF. DNA for the CDR3: TGTGCCAGCAGCTTCGACGGGAGGAGCACCGGGGAGCTGTTTTTT.

The chain combines TRBV5-4 with TRBJ2-3; 8 bases agree with TRBD2. Germline lookup yields CDR1 SGHNT and CDR2 YYREEE (reference sequence). The J segment lost 2 bases and the V segment lost 4 bases, leaving 9 bases of the junction unmatched. There are 16 residues in the CDR3. CDR3 sequence reads: CASSPTSGSATDTQYF. CDR3 sequence (DNA): TGTGCCAGCAGCCCAACTAGCGGTTCCGCCACAGATACGCAGTATTTT.

V is TRBV9 and J is TRBJ1-2; 11 bases match TRBD1. The CDR3 is made up of 17 amino acids. Germline trimming cut 6 bases from V and 7 bases from J; bases unmatched to any gene: 17. Germline loops: CDR1 SGDLS, CDR2 YYNGEE. CDR3 bases: TGTGCCAGCACACAGCAGATCCCGGGACAGGGGGAATTTGGCTACACCTTC. Its translation: CASTQQIPGQGEFGYTF.

The chain has TRBV28 and TRBJ2-3, with D possibly TRBD2 on 6 matching bases. The CDR3 sequence is 14 residues long. Trimming took 3 bases from V and 6 from J, leaving 13 bases between them. Germline-derived CDR1 and CDR2 are MDHEN and SYDVKM. CDR3 loop: CASSFRDSLDTQYF. Here the CDR3 DNA reads TGTGCCAGCAGTTTTCGGGACTCCCTGGATACGCAGTATTTT. The entire variable domain, with the rest obtained from reference TRBV28 and TRBJ2-3, is as follows: DVKVTQSSRYLVKRTGEKVFLECVQDMDHENMFWYRQDPGLGLRLIYFSYDVKMKEKGDIPEGYSVSREKKERFSLILESASTNQTSMYLCASSFRDSLDTQYFGPGTRLTVL.

V is TRBV21-1 and J is TRBJ1-6. TRBV21-1 has pseudogene status. The CDR3 spans 16 residues. The CDR3 DNA reads as TGTGCCAGCAGCTTCTGGGCGGGGGGCTATAATTCACCCCTCCACTTT. This gives the protein CASSFWAGGYNSPLHF.

This clone rates as medium-sized. CDR3 sequence (DNA): TGTGCCAGCAGCCACCCGGACAGGGGGGCTGAAGCTTTCTTT. Its protein is CASSHPDRGAEAFF. The V call is TRBV5-4, the J call TRBJ1-1; TRBD1 aligns across 10 bases. The CDR3 covers 14 residues. CDR1 is SGHNT, CDR2 YYREEE, per germline (reference sequence). Losses at the gene ends were 4 bases for V and 6 bases for J; bases not matched to a gene: 6.